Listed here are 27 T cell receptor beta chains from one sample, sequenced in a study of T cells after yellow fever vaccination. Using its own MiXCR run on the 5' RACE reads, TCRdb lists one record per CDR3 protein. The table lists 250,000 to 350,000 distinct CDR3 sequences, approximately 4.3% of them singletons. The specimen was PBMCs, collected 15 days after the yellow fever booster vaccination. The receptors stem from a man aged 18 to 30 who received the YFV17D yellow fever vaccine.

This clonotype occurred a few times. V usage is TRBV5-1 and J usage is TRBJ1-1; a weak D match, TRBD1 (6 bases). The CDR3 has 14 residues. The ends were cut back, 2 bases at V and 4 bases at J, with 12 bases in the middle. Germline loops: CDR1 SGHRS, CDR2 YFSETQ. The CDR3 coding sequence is TGCGCCAGCAGCTTAGGGGGACAAATCACTGAAGCTTTCTTT. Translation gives CASSLGGQITEAFF. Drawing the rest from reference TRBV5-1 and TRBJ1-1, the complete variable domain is KAGVTQTPRYLIKTRGQQVTLSCSPISGHRSVSWYQQTPGQGLQFLFEYFSETQRNKGNFPGRFSGRQFSNSRSEMNVSTLELGDSALYLCASSLGGQITEAFFGQGTRLTVV.

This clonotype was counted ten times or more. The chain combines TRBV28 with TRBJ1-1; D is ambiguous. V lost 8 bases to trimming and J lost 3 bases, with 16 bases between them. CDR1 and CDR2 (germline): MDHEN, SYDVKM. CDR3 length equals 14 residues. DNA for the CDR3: TGTGCCAGCGGTACTGCGGGATGGTACACTGAAGCTTTCTTT. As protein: CASGTAGWYTEAFF.

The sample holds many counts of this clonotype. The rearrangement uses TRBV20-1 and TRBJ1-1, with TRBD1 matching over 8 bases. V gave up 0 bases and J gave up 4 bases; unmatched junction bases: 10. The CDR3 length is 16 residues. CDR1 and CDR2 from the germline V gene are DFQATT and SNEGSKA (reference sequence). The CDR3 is CSARDAGQGGGTEAFF. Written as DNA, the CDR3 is TGCAGTGCTAGAGATGCAGGACAGGGTGGGGGCACTGAAGCTTTCTTT.

CDR3 protein: CAGLEVNTGELFF. CDR3 nucleotides: TGTGCCGGACTAGAGGTGAACACCGGGGAGCTGTTTTTT. V and J are TRBV5-4 and TRBJ2-2; 7 nucleotides match TRBD2. The CDR3 is 13 amino acids. Germline V gene lookup returns CDR1 SGHNT and CDR2 YYREEE (reference sequence). The V segment lost 10 bases and the J segment 1 base; nucleotides outside the gene matches: 4.

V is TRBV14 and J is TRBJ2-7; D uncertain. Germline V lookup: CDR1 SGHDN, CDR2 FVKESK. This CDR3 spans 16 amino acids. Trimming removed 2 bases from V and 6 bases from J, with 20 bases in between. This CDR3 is CASSQPFGRDGSEQYF. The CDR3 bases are TGTGCCAGCAGCCAACCTTTTGGTAGAGACGGCTCCGAGCAGTACTTC.

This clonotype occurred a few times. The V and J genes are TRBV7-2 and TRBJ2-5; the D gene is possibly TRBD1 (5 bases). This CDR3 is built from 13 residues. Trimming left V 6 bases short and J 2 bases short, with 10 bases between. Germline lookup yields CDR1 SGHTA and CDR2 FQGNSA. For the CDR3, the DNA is TGTGCCAGCAGAATGACAGTACAAGAGACCCAGTACTTC. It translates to CASRMTVQETQYF. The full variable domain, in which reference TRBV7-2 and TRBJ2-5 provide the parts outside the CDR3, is GAGVSQSPSNKVTEKGKDVELRCDPISGHTALYWYRQSLGQGLEFLIYFQGNSAPDKSGLPSDRFSAERTGGSVSTLTIQRTQQEDSAVYLCASRMTVQETQYFGPGTRLLVL.

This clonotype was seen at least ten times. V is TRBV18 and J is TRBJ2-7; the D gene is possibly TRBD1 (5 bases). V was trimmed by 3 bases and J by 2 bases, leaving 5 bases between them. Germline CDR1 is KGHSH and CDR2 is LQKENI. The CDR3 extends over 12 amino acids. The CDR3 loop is CASSPDTYEQYV. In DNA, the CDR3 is TGTGCCAGCTCACCGGACACCTACGAGCAGTACGTC.

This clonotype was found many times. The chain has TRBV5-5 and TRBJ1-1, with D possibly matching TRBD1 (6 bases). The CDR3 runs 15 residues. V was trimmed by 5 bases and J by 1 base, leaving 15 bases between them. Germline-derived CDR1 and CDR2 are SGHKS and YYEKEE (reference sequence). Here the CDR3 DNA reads TGTGCCAGCAGGGATACAGGGCTGGGGAACACTGAAGCTTTCTTT. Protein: CASRDTGLGNTEAFF.

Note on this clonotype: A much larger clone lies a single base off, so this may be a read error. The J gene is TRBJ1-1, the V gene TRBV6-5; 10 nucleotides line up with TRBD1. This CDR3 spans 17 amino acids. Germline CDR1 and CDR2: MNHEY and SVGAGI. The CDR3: CASSYSLGDRGGTESFF. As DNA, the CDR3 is TGTGCCAGCAGTTACTCCCTAGGGGACAGGGGAGGGACTGAATCTTTCTTT.

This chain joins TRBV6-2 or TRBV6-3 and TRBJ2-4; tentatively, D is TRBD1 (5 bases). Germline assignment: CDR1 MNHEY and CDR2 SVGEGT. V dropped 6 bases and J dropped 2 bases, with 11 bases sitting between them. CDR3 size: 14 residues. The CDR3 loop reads CASRDNHPKNIQYF. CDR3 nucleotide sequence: TGTGCCAGCAGGGACAATCATCCCAAAAACATTCAGTACTTC.

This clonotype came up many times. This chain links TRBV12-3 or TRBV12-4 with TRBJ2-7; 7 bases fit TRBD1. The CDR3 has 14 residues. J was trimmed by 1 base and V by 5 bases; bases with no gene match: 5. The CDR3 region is CASSPGDSSYEQYF. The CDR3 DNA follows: TGTGCCAGCAGTCCTGGGGACAGTTCCTACGAGCAGTACTTC.

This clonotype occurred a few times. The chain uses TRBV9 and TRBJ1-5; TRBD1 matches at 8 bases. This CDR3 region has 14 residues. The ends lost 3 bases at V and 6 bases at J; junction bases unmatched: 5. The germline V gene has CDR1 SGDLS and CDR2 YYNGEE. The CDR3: CASSGGQEGQPQHF. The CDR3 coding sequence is TGTGCCAGCAGCGGGGGACAGGAGGGTCAGCCCCAGCATTTT.

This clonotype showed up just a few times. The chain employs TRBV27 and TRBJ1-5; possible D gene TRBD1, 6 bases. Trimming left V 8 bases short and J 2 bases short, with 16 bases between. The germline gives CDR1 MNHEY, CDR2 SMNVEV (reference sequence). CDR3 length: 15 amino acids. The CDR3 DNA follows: TGTGCCAGCGGTGCCTCAGGGGATCGCAATCAGCCCCAGCATTTT. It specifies CASGASGDRNQPQHF.

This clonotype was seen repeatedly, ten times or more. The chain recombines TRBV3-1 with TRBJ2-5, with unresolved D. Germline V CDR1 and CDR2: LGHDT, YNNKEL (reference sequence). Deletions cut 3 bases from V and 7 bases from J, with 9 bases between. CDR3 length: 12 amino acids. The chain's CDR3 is CASSHESRTQYF. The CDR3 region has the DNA TGTGCCAGCAGCCACGAGTCGAGGACCCAGTACTTC.

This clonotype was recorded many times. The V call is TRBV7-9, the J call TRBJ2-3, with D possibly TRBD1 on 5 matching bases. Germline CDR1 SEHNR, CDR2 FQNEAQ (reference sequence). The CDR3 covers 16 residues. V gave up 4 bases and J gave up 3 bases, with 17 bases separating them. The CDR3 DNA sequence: TGTGCCAGCAGCTCCAGGGTCGTGTTCGGGACAGATACGCAGTATTTT. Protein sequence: CASSSRVVFGTDTQYF.

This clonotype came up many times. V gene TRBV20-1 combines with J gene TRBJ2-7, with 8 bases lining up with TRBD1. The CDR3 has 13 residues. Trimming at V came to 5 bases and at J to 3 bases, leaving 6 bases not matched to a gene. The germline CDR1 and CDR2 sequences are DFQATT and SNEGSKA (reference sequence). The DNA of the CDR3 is TGCAGTGCTTCAGGGGGCGCGAACTACGAGCAGTACGTC. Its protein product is CSASGGANYEQYV.

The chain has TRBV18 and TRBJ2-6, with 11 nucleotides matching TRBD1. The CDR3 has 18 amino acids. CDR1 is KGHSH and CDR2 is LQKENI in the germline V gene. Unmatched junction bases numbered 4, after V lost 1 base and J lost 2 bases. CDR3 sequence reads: CASSPRGQGVPGANVLTF. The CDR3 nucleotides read TGTGCCAGCTCACCACGGGGACAGGGGGTCCCTGGGGCCAACGTCCTGACTTTC.

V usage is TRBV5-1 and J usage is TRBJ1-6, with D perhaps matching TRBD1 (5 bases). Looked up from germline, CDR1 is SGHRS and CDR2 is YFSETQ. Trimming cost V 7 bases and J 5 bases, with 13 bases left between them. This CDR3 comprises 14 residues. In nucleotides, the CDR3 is TGCGCCAGCGGGACCCGGCCAGATAATTCACCCCTCCACTTT. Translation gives CASGTRPDNSPLHF.

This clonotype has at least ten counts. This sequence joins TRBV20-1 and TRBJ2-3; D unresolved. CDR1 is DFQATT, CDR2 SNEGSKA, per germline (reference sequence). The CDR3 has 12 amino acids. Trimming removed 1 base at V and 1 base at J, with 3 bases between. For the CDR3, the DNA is TGCAGTGCTAGAGCTCGCACAGATACGCAGTATTTT. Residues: CSARARTDTQYF.

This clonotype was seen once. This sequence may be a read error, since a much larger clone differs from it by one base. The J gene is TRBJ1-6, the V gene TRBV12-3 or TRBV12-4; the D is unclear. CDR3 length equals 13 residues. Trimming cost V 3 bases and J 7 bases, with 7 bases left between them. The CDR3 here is CASSFTENSPLHF. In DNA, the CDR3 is TGTGCCAGCAGTTTTACGGAAAATTCACCCCTCCACTTT.

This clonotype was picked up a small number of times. The CDR3 reads CASSFSDISNSPLHF. The CDR3 nucleotides read TGTGCCAGCAGTTTCTCAGACATCAGTAATTCACCCCTCCACTTT. This chain uses TRBV6-5 with TRBJ1-6; D gene uncertain. V was clipped by 4 bases and J by 6 bases, with 13 bases between them. CDR1 and CDR2 (germline): MNHEY, SVGAGI. CDR3 size: 15 residues.

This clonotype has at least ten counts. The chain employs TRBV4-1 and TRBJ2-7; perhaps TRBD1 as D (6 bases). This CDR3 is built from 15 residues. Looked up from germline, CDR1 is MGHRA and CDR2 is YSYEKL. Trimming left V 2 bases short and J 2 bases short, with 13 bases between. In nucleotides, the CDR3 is TGCGCCAGCAGCCAAAGTGGGGGCAGCGCCTACGAGCAGTACGTC. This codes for CASSQSGGSAYEQYV.

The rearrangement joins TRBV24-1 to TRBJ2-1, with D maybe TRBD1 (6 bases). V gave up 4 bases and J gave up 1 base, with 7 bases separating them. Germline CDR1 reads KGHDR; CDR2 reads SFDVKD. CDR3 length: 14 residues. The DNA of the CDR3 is TGTGCCACCAGTGAGACAGGATCCTACAATGAGCAGTTCTTC. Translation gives CATSETGSYNEQFF.

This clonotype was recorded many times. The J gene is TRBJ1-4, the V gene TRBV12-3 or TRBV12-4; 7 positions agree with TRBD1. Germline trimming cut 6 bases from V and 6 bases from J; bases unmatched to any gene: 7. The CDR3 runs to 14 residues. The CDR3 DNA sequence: TGTGCCAGCAGGGACGGGAGGGGGCATGAAAAACTGTTTTTT. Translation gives CASRDGRGHEKLFF.

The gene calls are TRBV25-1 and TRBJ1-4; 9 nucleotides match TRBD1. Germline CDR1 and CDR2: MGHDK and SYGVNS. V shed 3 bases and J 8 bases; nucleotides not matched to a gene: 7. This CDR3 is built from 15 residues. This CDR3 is CASSDSGTGREKLFF. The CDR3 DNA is TGTGCCAGCAGTGACTCCGGGACAGGGCGAGAAAAACTGTTTTTT.

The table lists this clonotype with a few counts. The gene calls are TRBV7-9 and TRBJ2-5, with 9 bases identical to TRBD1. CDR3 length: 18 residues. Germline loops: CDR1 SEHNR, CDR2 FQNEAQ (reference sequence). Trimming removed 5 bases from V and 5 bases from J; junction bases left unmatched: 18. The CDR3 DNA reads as TGTGCCAGCAGCGTGACCCTGGGACAGGGATCGTTAGGGGAGACCCAGTACTTC. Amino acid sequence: CASSVTLGQGSLGETQYF.

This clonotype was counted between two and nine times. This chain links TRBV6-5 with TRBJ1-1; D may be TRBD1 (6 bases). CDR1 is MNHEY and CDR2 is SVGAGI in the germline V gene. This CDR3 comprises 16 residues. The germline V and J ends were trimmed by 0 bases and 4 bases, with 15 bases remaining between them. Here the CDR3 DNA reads TGTGCCAGCAGTTACTCGAAGGGGGTCGGTGGCACTGAAGCTTTCTTT. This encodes CASSYSKGVGGTEAFF.